Given below is one T cell receptor beta chain in context. The entry originates in a study of glioma-infiltrating T cells after dendritic cell vaccination. The time point was: after dendritic cell vaccination, including at tumor progression/relapse. The PCR used 60 V beta and 13 J beta primers. Sequencing used immunoSEQ multiplex PCR; TCRdb keeps in-frame clones, though not all of them. This table has roughly 60,000 clones, approximately 86% appearing once. This CDR3 region has 16 residues. With 5 bases removed from V and 0 bases from J, the gap between germline ends came to 11 bases. Germline CDR1 and CDR2: LNHDA and SQIVND (reference sequence).

Sequences were derived from blood, sampled after dendritic cell vaccination. The chain joins TRBV19 to TRBJ1-6; D may be TRBD1 (5 bases). This clonotype originated in a human donor with glioblastoma. CDR3 residues: CASSGGGSSYNSPLHF. CDR3 nucleotides: TGTGCCAGTAGTGGGGGGGGGAGCTCCTATAATTCACCCCTCCACTTT.